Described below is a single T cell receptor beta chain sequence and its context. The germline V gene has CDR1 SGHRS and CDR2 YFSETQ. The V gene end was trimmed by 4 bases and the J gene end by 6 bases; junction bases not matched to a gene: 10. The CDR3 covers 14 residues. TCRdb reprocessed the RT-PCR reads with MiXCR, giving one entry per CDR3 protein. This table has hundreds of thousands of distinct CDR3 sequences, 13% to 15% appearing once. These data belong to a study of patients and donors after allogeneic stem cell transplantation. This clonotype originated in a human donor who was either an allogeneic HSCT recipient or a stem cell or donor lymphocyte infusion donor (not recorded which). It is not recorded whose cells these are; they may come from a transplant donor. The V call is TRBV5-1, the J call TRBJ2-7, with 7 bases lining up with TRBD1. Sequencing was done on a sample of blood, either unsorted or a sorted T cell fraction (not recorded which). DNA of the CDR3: TGCGCCAGCAGCCCGGGACAGCGAGAGCTCGAGCAGTACTTC. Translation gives CASSPGQRELEQYF. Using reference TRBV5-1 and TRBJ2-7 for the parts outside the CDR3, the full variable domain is KAGVTQTPRYLIKTRGQQVTLSCSPISGHRSVSWYQQTPGQGLQFLFEYFSETQRNKGNFPGRFSGRQFSNSRSEMNVSTLELGDSALYLCASSPGQRELEQYFGPGTRLTVT.